Reported below is one TCR beta chain. The data originate from a study of OX40 agonist ivuxolimab in advanced cancers. Germline loops: CDR1 SGHRS, CDR2 YFSETQ. V shed 0 bases, J shed 4 bases, and the junction held 6 bases outside the gene matches. This CDR3 has 16 residues. The assay was immunoSEQ multiplex PCR, and TCRdb's table has in-frame clones only and misses some. Of roughly 64,000 clones listed, 85% to 90% were seen once; the top ten hold more than 13%. This sample comprised CD4+ or CD8+ T cells sorted from blood, obtained in a trial of the OX40 agonist ivuxolimab. The sequence was obtained from an adult with an advanced solid tumor such as melanoma, head and neck, liver or kidney cancer. The rearrangement uses TRBV5-1 and TRBJ1-3, with TRBD1 matching 8 bases. For the CDR3, the DNA is TGCGCCAGCAGCTTGGGTCAGGGGGCGATGGGAAACACCATATATTTT. Amino acids: CASSLGQGAMGNTIYF.